This T cell receptor beta chain was recovered during a study of technical replicates of blood from a few donors. This CDR3 contains 18 residues. Trimming cost V 2 bases and J 7 bases, with 23 bases left between them. The germline CDR1 and CDR2 sequences are SGHTA and FQGNSA. Generated by immunoSEQ multiplex PCR, the TCRdb table keeps only in-frame clones and is missing some. The sample has roughly 64,000 clones, around nine tenths seen once. The chain uses TRBV7-2 and TRBJ2-2; unclear D gene. The sequence derives from a human donor in good health. Some clones in this sample may be carry-over from other donors' samples. The material sequenced was PBMCs. In nucleotides, the CDR3 is TGTGCCAGCAGCTTAAGCCCCGGCGGAACGGGTCGGAACGGGGAGCTGTTTTTT. Translated, it gives CASSLSPGGTGRNGELFF.